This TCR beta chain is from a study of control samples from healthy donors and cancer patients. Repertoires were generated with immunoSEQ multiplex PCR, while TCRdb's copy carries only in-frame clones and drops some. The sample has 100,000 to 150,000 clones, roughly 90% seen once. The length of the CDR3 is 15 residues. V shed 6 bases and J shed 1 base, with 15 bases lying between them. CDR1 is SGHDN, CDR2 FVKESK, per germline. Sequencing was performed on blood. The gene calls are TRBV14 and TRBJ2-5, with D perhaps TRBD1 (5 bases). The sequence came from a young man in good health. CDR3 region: CASRWSGSIQETQYF. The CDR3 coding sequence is TGTGCCAGCAGATGGTCAGGGTCGATCCAAGAGACCCAGTACTTC.